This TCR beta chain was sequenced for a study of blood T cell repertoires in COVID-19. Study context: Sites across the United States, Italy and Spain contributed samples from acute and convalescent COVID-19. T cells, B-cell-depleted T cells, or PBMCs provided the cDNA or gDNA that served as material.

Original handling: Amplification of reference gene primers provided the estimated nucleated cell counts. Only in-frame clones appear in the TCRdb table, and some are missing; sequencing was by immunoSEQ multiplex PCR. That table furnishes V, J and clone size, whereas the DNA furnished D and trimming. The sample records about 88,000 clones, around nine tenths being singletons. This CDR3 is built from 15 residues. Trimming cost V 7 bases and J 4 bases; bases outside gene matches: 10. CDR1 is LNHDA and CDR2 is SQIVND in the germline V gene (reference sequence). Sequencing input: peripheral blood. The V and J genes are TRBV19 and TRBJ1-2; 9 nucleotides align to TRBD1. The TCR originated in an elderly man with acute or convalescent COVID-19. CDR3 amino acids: CASTQQTGGRYGYTF. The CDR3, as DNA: TGTGCCAGTACCCAACAAACAGGGGGCCGCTATGGCTACACCTTC.